This T cell receptor (beta chain) appears in the sequencing data of a study of cytomegalovirus exposure and HLA in healthy donors. With regard to this clone: Its antigen remains unknown.

Study-level points and caveats: Rare TCR sequences dominated, though some public TCRs recurred in many donors. The authors later found most CMV-associated TCR beta chains appeared HLA-restricted.

Germline CDR1 is SGDLS and CDR2 is YYNGEE. Trimming cost V 5 bases and J 1 base, with 15 bases left between them. CDR3 length: 15 residues. Amplification used 60 Vbeta primers and 13 Jbeta primers. Sequencing used immunoSEQ multiplex PCR; TCRdb keeps in-frame clones, though not all of them. The table includes about 120,000 clones, 77% detected once. The TCR comes from a man between 40 and 49 years old in good health and CMV-seropositive. The sequenced sample consisted of PBMCs. This chain connects TRBV9 to TRBJ1-1, with D possibly being TRBD1 (5 bases). In DNA, the CDR3 is TGTGCCAGCAGGTACGGAGGGGCCTCGAACACTGAAGCTTTCTTT. It codes for CASRYGGASNTEAFF.